This T cell receptor beta chain was found in a study of cytomegalovirus exposure and HLA in healthy donors (dated 2017 in TCRdb). Context from the whole study: According to an earlier analysis of 587 of the donors, about 179 million T cells yielded 100 million or so unique TCR beta sequences and 276 Gb of sequence data. Approximately 310 gigabases of sequencing data and tens of millions of unique TCR sequences were included in an early release covering 550 to 800 HLA-typed donors. Of the 300 to 450 genotyped donors, around 81% fell in the genetic ancestry cluster associated with self-reported Caucasian donors. The aim of the study was to test whether cataloging public T cell receptors could identify signatures of past pathogen exposure. The T cell repertoires of several hundred subjects were profiled by immunosequencing and related to cytomegalovirus serostatus. Along with the roughly 670-subject first cohort, a separate validation cohort of over a hundred different subjects was used. To predict cytomegalovirus infection status, the study combined high-throughput TCR immunosequencing, statistical association of individual TCRs with disease status, and machine learning. In a later analysis, previously published TCR beta repertoires from 666 donors were re-analyzed and high-resolution HLA genotyping was added so that TCR occurrence patterns could be studied. Rather than drawing on any new phenotypic data, the later analysis identified candidate immune exposures from TCR beta sequences and the way those sequences occurred across donors. An earlier analysis of approximately 580 of the donors used high-throughput TCR beta sequencing to judge whether each TCR beta V gene segment behaved as functional or pseudogenic. Donor age, sex, ethnicity and CMV serostatus were compiled alongside the repertoire data. A later genetic analysis took genome-wide SNP genotypes for about 65% of the 666 donors and used that subset as a discovery cohort. All discovery cohort repertoires had been generated on a single sequencing platform. HLA typing included class I and class II loci at four-digit resolution. Typing coverage varied by locus: 629-630 donors for A, B, C, DRB1 and DQB1; under 550 for DQA1; about 600 for DPA1; under 490 for DPB1. Roughly five DR-DQ haplotypes were treated as single units for association and clustering because of strong linkage in the cohort. Among approximately 370 genotyped donors of the cohort, an average of about 220,000 unique TCR beta nucleotide sequences was sequenced per donor, of which about 20% were non-productive.

Counted from cysteine to phenylalanine, this CDR3 has 15 amino acids. Only the CDR3 region is kept as DNA, spanning 45 bases read in frame from base 1. Trimming removed 0 bases from V and 10 bases from J; the gene matches leave 6 bases unexplained. CDR1 and CDR2 are read off the germline V gene as SGHRS and YFSETQ. Library generation was performed with the immunoSEQ multiplex PCR assay. The multiplex PCR relied on a mix of 60 forward primers for TCR Vbeta segments and 13 reverse primers for TCR Jbeta segments. A multiplex PCR assay on genomic DNA amplified the CDR3 region of rearranged TCR beta genes. The amplified TCR beta libraries were sequenced on the Illumina HiSeq System as 87-base-pair reads. Under the source paper's analysis protocol: A later analysis tallied 70 million to 100 million unique TCR beta chains across the 666 repertoires, and approximately 11 million of those chains were shared by two or more donors. A nearest-neighbor algorithm error-corrected the raw reads and collapsed the reads into unique sequences, merging closely related sequences to remove PCR and sequencing errors. V, D and J gene segments were assigned by aligning CDR3 sequences to IMGT reference sequences. For a sequence to be retained, at least a six-nucleotide match to both a V gene segment and a J gene segment was required. A rearrangement was called productive if the CDR3 had no stop codons and remained in frame with V and J, and every other rearrangement was called non-productive. Following IMGT convention, CDR3 was defined as the stretch from the second conserved V-encoded cysteine up to the conserved J-encoded phenylalanine. The earlier analysis of roughly 590 of the donors excluded any sequence lacking an unambiguous match to a single V gene segment. An earlier analysis of almost 600 of the donors classified V segments as functional when productive rearrangements were above 56.7% and as segregating when the standard deviation between donors was above 5%. A statistical classification framework was developed to diagnose cytomegalovirus status using the catalog of TCR beta chain sequences. V and J gene assignment, in a later analysis, came from comparing TCR nucleotide sequences with IMGT/GENE-DB human TR gene sequences. In a later analysis, CDR3 sequences and most-parsimonious VDJ recombination scenarios were assigned using the TCRdist pipeline. A later analysis defined each TCR beta chain by its CDR3 amino acid sequence plus V-gene family, and excluded reads lacking a unique V-gene family. As a way to deal with suspected cross-contamination and a sequencing artifact, a later analysis dropped nearly 600 nucleotide sequences that were highly shared and had low generation probability. In a later analysis, a clonal expansion index was calculated for each public chain from normalized within-repertoire ranks of inferred template counts. Generation probabilities in a later analysis came from a VDJ recombination model fitted to out-of-frame rearrangements, and those results were checked against IGoR. A later analysis scored TCR-TCR, TCR-HLA and TCR-CMV co-occurrence with hypergeometric tests, applying a repertoire-size bias correction to TCR pairs. To estimate false discovery rates, a later analysis permuted the HLA or CMV assignments 20 times. In a later analysis, co-occurring TCRs were grouped using DBSCAN, with TCRdist sequence similarity added in when clustering inside HLA-allele-positive subsets. Repertoires with fewer than 30,000 or more than 120,000 public chains, plus five repertoires with anomalous nucleotide sharing, were excluded from co-occurrence clustering. TCRdb retrieved this table from immuneACCESS and kept in-frame rearrangements only. Not all clones are present; in checked studies, unresolved V genes account for under half, and no reason is known for the remainder. That table is the source of V, J and clone size, and D and trimming were worked out from the DNA. A total of 200,000 or so clones appear in this sample, more than 65% of them only once. About 0.63% of the sample rests with the top ten.

The cohort was made up of around 720 healthy bone marrow donors. At the time of sampling, all cohort members were nominally healthy, though unrecorded immune exposures were likely present. The donor was CMV seronegative and was included in the group of 352 seronegative cohort members. A peripheral blood sample was provided by each donor, and peripheral blood mononuclear cells were used for TCR beta sequencing. The Qiagen DNeasy Blood Extraction Kit was used to extract genomic DNA from the blood cell samples. Results the study describes overall, beyond this receptor: Only TCR beta chains were sequenced in this cohort, and the absence of alpha or paired-chain data limited detectable features. The only immune exposure information available for the cohort was CMV serostatus. The authors suggested that the approach could potentially be generalized to other disease states and immunological phenotypes. A cluster of highly shared sequence variants was judged likely to represent a technical artifact of the sequencing pipeline. In a later analysis, the rate of TCR association differed among HLA loci, with DRB1 alleles having the most associated TCRs and HLA-C alleles having the fewest. Approximately 18 rarely observed V segments, including chromosome 9 orphons, were excluded from the earlier analysis of several hundred of the donors because counts were too low. When HLA alleles, especially DR and DQ, strongly co-occurred, TCR associations were difficult to assign to individual alleles. A further reported finding was that TCR beta sequences accurately predicted the HLA-A and HLA-B alleles for most subjects in the first cohort. Most TCR sequences were seen in very few donors, while some public TCRs were found in many individuals. The presence/absence analyses assumed that sequencing depth was roughly uniform across donors, and that assumption may not be true. According to a later analysis, most CMV-associated TCR beta chains appeared to be HLA-restricted, and the HLA associations seemed to be driven largely by CMV exposure. Specific HLA alleles were associated with around 18,000 TCR beta sequences at a false discovery rate of 0.05 in a later analysis. An association between a missense DCLRE1C variant and V-gene and J-gene trimming of TCR beta chains was found in a later genetic analysis and replicated in an independent cohort. Because some donors lacked HLA typing at each locus, the association tests relied only on the typed subset. In vitro tests confirmed that a few of the cytomegalovirus-associated TCR beta chains recognize cytomegalovirus antigens. A later analysis found that HLA-associated TCR beta chains were more clonally expanded and had lower generation probabilities than equally common non-associated chains. An earlier analysis of 587 of the donors showed that most TCR beta V segments appeared in productive rearrangements either about 87% or about 30% of the time, which broadly matched IMGT annotations. Correlated functional status among segregating V segments might reflect linkage disequilibrium, but an unknown experimental factor could not be ruled out. In both the original and validation cohorts, the classifier was reported to diagnose cytomegalovirus status with high specificity and sensitivity. Compared with the roughly 710-donor mean, donors in an Asian-associated ancestry cluster had fewer N-insertions in productive TCRs, according to a later genetic analysis. According to a later analysis, parvovirus B19, influenza, CMV and Epstein-Barr virus appeared linked to several top co-occurrence clusters. The study gave a list of about 150 TCR beta chains associated with cytomegalovirus. The 87-base-pair reads could not distinguish some IMGT-functional V segments, including TRBV6-2 and TRBV6-3, so those segments were excluded.

In the case of this clone: The antigen it binds to is not known. No qualities accompany the bases; no much larger clone lies one base away.

The sequencing sample was made of PBMCs. The chain is assembled from TRBV5-1 and TRBJ2-1, and TRBD2 aligns with 11 junction nucleotides. This sequence was found in a man between 18 and 35 years old in good health and CMV-seronegative. Read as DNA, the sequence is TGCGCCAGCAGCTTGGATAGCGGGAGGGCCCGAGAGCAGTTCTTC. The encoded protein is CASSLDSGRAREQFF.